The 10 T cell receptor beta chains listed next were all sequenced from one sample in a study of graft-versus-host responses after intestinal transplantation. The table came from immunoSEQ multiplex PCR; TCRdb's copy has only in-frame clones and leaves some out. The data contain 11,000 to 15,000 clones, about 27% of them singletons. The starting material was alloreactive CD4+ T cells from a mixed lymphocyte reaction culture, obtained before intestinal transplant. Subset in this sample: CFSE-low proliferating T cells sorted from approximately six-day pre-transplant mixed lymphocyte reaction (GvH or HvG direction). These receptors were obtained from a human patient who received an intestinal transplant.

The chain is built from TRBV7-9 and TRBJ2-1; 13 bases fit TRBD2. The CDR3 contains 15 residues. The germline gives CDR1 SEHNR, CDR2 FQNEAQ (reference sequence). Trimming cost V 1 base and J 6 bases; bases outside gene matches: 0. Here the CDR3 reads CASSLGTSGSNEQFF. CDR3 coding DNA: TGTGCCAGCAGCTTAGGGACTAGCGGGAGCAATGAGCAGTTCTTC.

The gene calls are TRBV7-3 and TRBJ2-7; TRBD2 might be the D (6 bases). V lost 5 bases and J 6 bases, leaving 20 bases between the germline ends. Germline V lookup: CDR1 SGHTA, CDR2 FQGTGA. This CDR3 comprises 15 residues. The CDR3 DNA follows: TGTGCCAGCAGCACAACCTTTGCGGGGCTTGGCGAGCAGTACTTC. Its protein product is CASSTTFAGLGEQYF.

This chain uses TRBV7-2 with TRBJ2-1; a possible D gene is TRBD2 (6 bases). Per germline, CDR1 SGHTA and CDR2 FQGNSA. Between the trimmed V and J ends, which lost 4 bases and 3 bases, there was a span of 13 bases. The CDR3 has 15 residues. CDR3 amino acids: CASSSRLGGYNEQFF. CDR3 nucleotide sequence: TGTGCCAGCAGCTCAAGACTAGGAGGCTACAATGAGCAGTTCTTC.

This sequence joins TRBV10-1 and TRBJ2-4, with 10 nucleotides matching TRBD2. V was pared by 2 bases and J by 3 bases, with 4 bases of the junction left unmatched. CDR3 length: 16 amino acids. Per germline, CDR1 WNHNN and CDR2 SYGVQD (reference sequence). The CDR3 here is CASSEGLAEGKNIQYF. The CDR3, as DNA: TGCGCCAGCAGTGAGGGACTAGCGGAAGGCAAAAACATTCAGTACTTC.

About this clone itself: Relative to the germline gene, one junction end is altered; a read error may explain this. The chain recombines TRBV2 with TRBJ2-7; weak D call: TRBD1 (5 bases). Per germline, CDR1 SNHLY and CDR2 FYNNEI. The CDR3 has 13 amino acids. The CDR3 spells CAGSVQGRYEQYF. The CDR3 region has the DNA TGTGCCGGCAGCGTCCAGGGTCGCTACGAGCAGTACTTC. The full variable domain, in which reference TRBV2 and TRBJ2-7 provide the parts outside the CDR3, is EPEVTQTPSHQVTQMGQEVILRCVPISNHLYFYWYRQILGQKVEFLVSFYNNEISEKSEIFDDQFSVERPDGSNFTLKIRSTKLEDSAMYFCAGSVQGRYEQYFGPGTRLTVT.

This clone has more than one count but fewer than ten. This chain joins TRBV27 and TRBJ2-1; 9 bases map to TRBD2. J lost 6 bases, V lost 3 bases, and 9 bases had no gene match. The CDR3 covers 16 residues. The germline V gene has CDR1 MNHEY and CDR2 SMNVEV (reference sequence). The CDR3 is CASSFSGLARGNEQFF. Here the CDR3 DNA reads TGTGCCAGCAGTTTTTCAGGACTAGCGCGTGGCAATGAGCAGTTCTTC.

The rearrangement uses TRBV18 and TRBJ1-5; D is ambiguous. The CDR3 runs 17 residues. Per germline, CDR1 KGHSH and CDR2 LQKENI. V was pared by 2 bases and J by 2 bases, with 16 bases between. The CDR3 loop is CASSPLQADLGNQPQHF. CDR3 nucleotide sequence: TGTGCCAGCTCACCATTGCAGGCCGATCTCGGCAATCAGCCCCAGCATTTT.

The chain recombines TRBV30 with TRBJ2-7, with 16 bases that match TRBD2. CDR3 length equals 17 residues. J gave up 4 bases and V 0 bases, and 6 bases lay outside the gene matches. Germline V gene data show CDR1 as GTSNPN and CDR2 as SVGIG (reference sequence). DNA of the CDR3: TGTGCCTGGAGTGTAAGAGGGACTAGCGGGAGGGGGTACGAGCAGTACTTC. As protein: CAWSVRGTSGRGYEQYF.

This clone was seen more than once but under ten times. V is TRBV4-1 and J is TRBJ1-1, with D perhaps matching TRBD1 (6 bases). The CDR3 runs to 15 residues. V was trimmed by 4 bases and J by 5 bases, leaving 17 bases between them. Germline-derived CDR1 and CDR2 are MGHRA and YSYEKL. CDR3 coding DNA: TGCGCCAGCAGCCTCCGACGTAACAGGGCGACTGAAGCTTTCTTT. It is translated as CASSLRRNRATEAFF.

Sample share makes this clone medium-sized (0.01 to 0.1%). DNA of the CDR3: TGTGCCAGCAGTGACAGCAATCAGCCCCAGCATTTT. Translation: CASSDSNQPQHF. The V gene is TRBV2, the J gene TRBJ1-5; D unclear. V dropped 3 bases and J dropped 1 base, with 1 base sitting between them. In germline, CDR1 is SNHLY, CDR2 FYNNEI. This CDR3 is 12 amino acids long. Full variable domain (rest looked up from reference TRBV2 and TRBJ1-5): EPEVTQTPSHQVTQMGQEVILRCVPISNHLYFYWYRQILGQKVEFLVSFYNNEISEKSEIFDDQFSVERPDGSNFTLKIRSTKLEDSAMYFCASSDSNQPQHFGDGTRLSIL.